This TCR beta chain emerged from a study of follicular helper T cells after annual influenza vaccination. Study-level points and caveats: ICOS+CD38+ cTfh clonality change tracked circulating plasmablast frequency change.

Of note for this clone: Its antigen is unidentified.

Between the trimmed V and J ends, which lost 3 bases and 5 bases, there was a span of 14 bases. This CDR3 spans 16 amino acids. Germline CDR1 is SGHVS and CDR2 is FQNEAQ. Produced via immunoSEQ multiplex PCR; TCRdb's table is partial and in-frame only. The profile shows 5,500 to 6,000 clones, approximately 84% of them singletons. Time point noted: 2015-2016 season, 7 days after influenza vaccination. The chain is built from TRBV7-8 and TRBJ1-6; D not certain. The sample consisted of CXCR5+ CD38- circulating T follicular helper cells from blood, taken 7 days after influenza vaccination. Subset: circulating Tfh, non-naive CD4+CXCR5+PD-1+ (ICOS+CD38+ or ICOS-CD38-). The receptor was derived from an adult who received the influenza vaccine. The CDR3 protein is CASSFLTTGNNSPLHF. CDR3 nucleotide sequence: TGTGCCAGCAGCTTTTTAACGACGGGCAATAATTCACCCCTCCACTTT.